This T cell receptor beta chain was identified during a study of T cell responses to AZD1222 COVID-19 vaccine (dated by TCRdb to the early 2020s). General notes on the study: A total of just over 230 trial participants underwent TCR sequencing, of whom around 210 had received two doses of AZD1222 and some 25 had received two doses of the MenACWY control vaccine. Enrollment into the trials was organized by age into subgroups of 18-55, 56-69 and 70-plus years, and those subgroups contained roughly 140, 27 and 60 TCR-sequenced participants, respectively. Study-level results and caveats: Conclusions about previously exposed vaccinees were limited because only a handful of AZD1222 recipients were SARS-CoV-2 seropositive at baseline. Because no day 14 peak-response samples were available, repertoires were characterized only after the peak T cell response. In the small 56-69-year group, the increase in depth fell short of significance, most likely because of low power. Reportedly, almost half of the unique spike-specific TCRs recognized epitopes lying outside the regions that are mutated in the B.1.351 and B.1.1.7 variants. The vaccine-associated CD4 TCRs covered the entire spike protein, and the dominant responses fell in regions 160-218 and 743-854. Spike-specific TCR breadth and depth rose significantly after two AZD1222 doses compared with day 0 and with MenACWY recipients. Participants were mostly white British, with more females than males. The authors suggested clonal diversity may have been underestimated.

As to this clone: Its antigen is not yet known. Base-call qualities are not available, and no considerably larger clone is one nucleotide away.

Read against the paper, the sample's time point label means: about 28 days (+/-7) after the second vaccine dose. AZD1222 recipients given second doses at about 4 weeks or at about 12 weeks were pooled, since spike-specific TCR depth and breadth were not found to differ between the two schedules. Vaccinee samples came from UK trials COV001 and COV002, including a single-blind randomized controlled phase 2/3 trial of AZD1222 (ChAdOx1 nCoV-19) in healthy adults. For TCRbeta chain sequencing, PBMC samples from trial participants were taken at day 0 and at day 28 after the second dose. From the cysteine up to the phenylalanine, the CDR3 has a length of 17 residues. Left in the record is the CDR3 DNA by itself, 51 bases read in frame from the first base. CDR1 and CDR2, per the germline V gene (reference sequence), are LGHDT and YNNKEL. V is cut by 3 bases and J by 4 bases, and the space between the germline ends is 18 bases.

The CDR3 regions of human TCRbeta chains were subjected to immunosequencing. The source study handled its data this way. Repertoire TCRs were matched against a reference library of SARS-CoV-2-specific TCRs generated with the MIRA antigen-specificity platform. Breadth was defined as the fraction of unique TCRs that were SARS-CoV-2-associated, and depth was defined as the fraction of total T cells that were SARS-CoV-2-associated. Each spike-specific TCR was assigned to its reactive spike region and to a CD4 or CD8 class using the MIRA data. Log10-transformed breadth and depth values were compared by one-way ANOVA with Sidak's multiple comparisons tests. TCRdb holds this immuneACCESS table with in-frame rearrangements only. Some clones are missing; in checked studies, unresolved V genes explain under half, and the rest has no known cause. V, J and clone size are taken as reported in that table, and D and trimming were inferred from the DNA itself. In this sample the table shows 86,000 or so clones, about 86% of which occur a single time. Of the sample, about 6% falls within the top ten clones.

The sequence joins TRBV3-1 (or the pseudogene TRBV3-2) to TRBJ2-2; the D element could tentatively be TRBD1 or TRBD2, as 6 bases agree for each. The sequencing used peripheral blood, collected 28 days after the second AZD1222 dose. The origin of this receptor is an adult who received the AZD1222 COVID-19 vaccine. DNA sequence: TGTGCCAGCAGCCACCACAAGGGCGGGACACTCACCGGGGAGCTGTTTTTT. Translated, it gives CASSHHKGGTLTGELFF.